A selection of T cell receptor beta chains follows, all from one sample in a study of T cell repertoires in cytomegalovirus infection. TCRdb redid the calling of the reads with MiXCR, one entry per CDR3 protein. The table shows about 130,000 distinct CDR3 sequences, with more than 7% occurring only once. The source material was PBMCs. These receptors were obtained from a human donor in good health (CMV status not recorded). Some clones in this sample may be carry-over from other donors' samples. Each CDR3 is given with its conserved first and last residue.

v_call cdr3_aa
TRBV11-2 CASSYRGGRFWETQYF
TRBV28 CASSQVRAEAFF
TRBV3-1 CASSPLAWGANVLTF
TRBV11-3 CASSLDGLNTEAFF
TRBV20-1 CSIGAGETQYF
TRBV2 CASSEALADTQYF
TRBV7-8 CASSWGALADEQFF
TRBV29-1 CSASGPSAKADTQYF
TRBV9 CASSVGSSTYGYTF
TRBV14 CASSPSLAGPNPDTQYF
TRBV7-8 CASSKDRSSPLHF
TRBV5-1 CASSHPSFSGTGGAAAGANVLTF
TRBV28 CASSYGDASPLHF
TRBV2 CASSVTGAGSPLHF
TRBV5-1 CASPTGGKNNQPQHF
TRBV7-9 CASSLGGRVHGYTF
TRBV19 CASSRARRSNYGYTF
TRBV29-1 CSVGVARDYGYTF
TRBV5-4 CASSKRGVEQFF
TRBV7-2 CASSGGPTGGGSPLHF
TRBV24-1 CATSDYPGTGEQFF
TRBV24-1 CATSDPGRDTQYF
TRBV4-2 CASSQDEAGTGEGNEQFF
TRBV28 CASSQTGGLGDTEAFF
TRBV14 CASSPDRALDYGYTF
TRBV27 CASGGPAKNIQYF
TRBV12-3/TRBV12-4 CASTRASGGDGTGELFF
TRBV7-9 CASSPGTGDITEAFF
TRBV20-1 CSARSGAYNEQFF
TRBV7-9 CASDNAGGFQETQYF
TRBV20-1 CSARDRGLAGGLYEQYF
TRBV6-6 CASSYQRGGDPLGTQYF
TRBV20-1 CSAPQNTGELFF
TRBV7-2 CASSSTAGSSYNEQFF
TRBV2 CASSEVRAGELFF
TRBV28 CASSLTLSDRNQPQHF
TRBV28 CASSFRSETHKNIQYF
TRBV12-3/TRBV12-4 CASKIANTGELFF
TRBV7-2 CASSSLPSERWGEKLFF
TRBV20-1 CSARGAGKVGSPLHF
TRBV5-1 CASSVGTSGGATDTQYF
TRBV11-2 CASSRGGVNTGELFF
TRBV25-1 CASSDPRQGASSPLHF
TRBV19 CASRPEAGVMNTEAFF
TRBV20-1 CSARDRTNYGYTF
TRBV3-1 CASSPYLGQAGNEQFF
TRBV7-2 CASSILAGDTDTQYF
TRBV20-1 CSARGGWAADSTDTQYF
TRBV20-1 CSASPRGSPEAFF
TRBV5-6 CASSLRLAIHNEQFF
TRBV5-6 CASSSRTGDYNSPLHF
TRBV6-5 CASSRDRGSRGYTF
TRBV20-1 CSARDAGTGINEQYF
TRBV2 CASSHATGSTGELFF
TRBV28 CASSSPWDRVEDTQYF
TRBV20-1 CSALDQTSGDETQYF
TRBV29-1 CSERTGRTDTQYF